The rows below give T cell receptor beta chains drawn from one sample of a study of blood T cells in healthy people across ages. Each CDR3 protein is one row after TCRdb ran MiXCR on the 5' RACE reads. The sample consists of roughly 1 million distinct CDR3 sequences, roughly 24% of them appearing once. A further study also used this sample, focusing on T cells of mothers and their children.

Sequenced: blood. Receptors were obtained from a girl aged 2 to 9 in good health. The CDR3 runs from the conserved cysteine through the conserved F or W. A D gene is named only where the DNA matches it firmly. Size values are once, few and many counts, or a class for expanded clones, and some rows have none.

j_gene | abundance | d_gene | v_gene | CDR3nt | CDR3aa
TRBJ1-2 | few | . | TRBV5-1 | TGCGCCAGCAGCTTGGACTCTGAGTTTAACTATGGCTACACCTTC | CASSLDSEFNYGYTF
TRBJ2-5 | few | . | TRBV9 | TGTGCCAGCAGCGTAGCGGATCGAGAGACCCAGTACTTC | CASSVADRETQYF
TRBJ1-6 | . | TRBD1 | TRBV3-1 | TGTGCCAGCAGCCAAGGTCCCGGGACAGGGTTTAATTCACCCCTCCACTTT | CASSQGPGTGFNSPLHF
TRBJ2-1 | . | . | TRBV28 | TGTGCCAGCAGTTTGGAGGGGGCGTTTAATGAGCAGTTCTTC | CASSLEGAFNEQFF
TRBJ2-3 | once | . | TRBV7-9 | TGTGCCAGCAGCCCTGCCGGGACCATCAGCACAGATACGCAGTATTTT | CASSPAGTISTDTQYF
TRBJ2-1 | few | TRBD2 | TRBV29-1 | TGCAGCGTGGCCGGACTAGCGGGAGTTGAGCAGTTCTTC | CSVAGLAGVEQFF
TRBJ1-2 | . | . | TRBV7-2 | TGTGCCAGCAGCTCCTACAGACGCCGGGGCTACACCTTC | CASSSYRRRGYTF
TRBJ2-7 | . | TRBD2 | TRBV29-1 | TGCAGCGTTGTCGGGGGGGAGTCCTACGAGCAGTACTTC | CSVVGGESYEQYF
TRBJ2-7 | many | . | TRBV12-3/TRBV12-4 | TGTGCCAGCAGTTTAGTAAGGAACCAATACGAGCAGTACTTC | CASSLVRNQYEQYF
TRBJ2-7 | . | TRBD2 | TRBV4-3 | TGCGCCAGCAGCCAAGACGGAGCGGGGGGCTCCTACGAGCAGTACTTC | CASSQDGAGGSYEQYF
TRBJ1-6 | few | . | TRBV7-9 | TGTGCCAGCAGCTTCGGGCCGGACAGTTCGGAAGCCCTCCACTTT | CASSFGPDSSEALHF
TRBJ2-5 | . | . | TRBV7-2 | TGTGCCAGCAGCTTGGGGGGGCTATGGACCCAGTACTTC | CASSLGGLWTQYF
TRBJ2-7 | . | TRBD1 | TRBV27 | TGTGCCAGCAGACCGACAGGGATCTCCTACGAGCAGTACTTC | CASRPTGISYEQYF
TRBJ1-5 | few | . | TRBV5-1 | TGCGCCAGACTGGGGGTGTCGAGTGATCAGCCCCAGCATTTT | CARLGVSSDQPQHF
TRBJ2-5 | . | . | TRBV29-1 | TGCAGCGTTGATTATAAGGGGCTTCCGGGGGAGACCCAGTACTTC | CSVDYKGLPGETQYF
TRBJ2-7 | . | TRBD1 | TRBV9 | TGTGCCAGCAGCGTAGAGGACAGGACTTACGAGCAGTACTTC | CASSVEDRTYEQYF
TRBJ2-7 | few | TRBD2 | TRBV20-1 | TGCAGTGCTAGAGATCCAGCGGGAGAGAAGTACGAGCAGTACTTC | CSARDPAGEKYEQYF
TRBJ2-7 | few | . | TRBV27 | TGTGCCAGCAGTTTTGGGAACCCGGACTCGGGCGGCGAGCAGTACTTC | CASSFGNPDSGGEQYF
TRBJ2-2 | few | . | TRBV5-6 | TGTGCCAGCAGCTTGTTGTCCGGGAATCCCGGGGAGCTGTTTTTT | CASSLLSGNPGELFF
TRBJ2-4 | . | . | TRBV20-1 | TGCAGTGCTGAGAGGGGGGAGGGAGTCATTCAGTACTTC | CSAERGEGVIQYF
TRBJ2-7 | few | . | TRBV27 | TGTGCCAGCAGTTGGAGGCGGACCTACGAGCAGTACTTC | CASSWRRTYEQYF
TRBJ2-1 | . | TRBD2 | TRBV11-1 | TGTGCCAGCAGCTTAGTGGGCGGCATGAAGGCGGGAGGCTCCTACAATGAGAAGTTCTTC | CASSLVGGMKAGGSYNEKFF
TRBJ1-4 | . | . | TRBV3-1 | TGTGCCAGCAGCCAAGATAGGGGCAGTGAACTGTTTTTT | CASSQDRGSELFF
TRBJ2-3 | . | TRBD2 | TRBV10-3 | TGTGCCATCAGTGAGTCCTTAGCGGGAGGGGGAGATACGCAGTATTTT | CAISESLAGGGDTQYF